The entry below describes one T cell receptor beta chain. Trimming took off 8 bases at V and 1 base at J, with 11 bases between the two ends. The germline gives CDR1 MNHEY, CDR2 SVGAGI. The CDR3 spans 13 residues. The source of the sample is a study of blood T cell repertoires in COVID-19. Study background: Spain, Italy and the United States supplied samples that represented acute and convalescent COVID-19. PBMCs, B-cell-depleted T cells, or T cells provided the cDNA or gDNA that made up the material.

In the original workflow: Estimation of nucleated cell counts relied on the amplification of reference gene primers. Sequencing used immunoSEQ multiplex PCR; TCRdb keeps in-frame clones, though not all of them. V, J and clone size are taken as reported in that table, and D and trimming were inferred from the DNA itself. The repertoire includes over 400,000 clones, roughly nine tenths of them detected once, and less than 9.5% sits in the top ten. V is TRBV6-5 and J is TRBJ1-1; D uncertain. The sequence derives from a woman aged 45-59 years with COVID-19, enrolled during active disease. Sequencing was performed on peripheral blood. For the CDR3, the DNA is TGTGCCAGCTTCCGCGGGAAGAACACTGAAGCTTTCTTT. Its protein is CASFRGKNTEAFF.